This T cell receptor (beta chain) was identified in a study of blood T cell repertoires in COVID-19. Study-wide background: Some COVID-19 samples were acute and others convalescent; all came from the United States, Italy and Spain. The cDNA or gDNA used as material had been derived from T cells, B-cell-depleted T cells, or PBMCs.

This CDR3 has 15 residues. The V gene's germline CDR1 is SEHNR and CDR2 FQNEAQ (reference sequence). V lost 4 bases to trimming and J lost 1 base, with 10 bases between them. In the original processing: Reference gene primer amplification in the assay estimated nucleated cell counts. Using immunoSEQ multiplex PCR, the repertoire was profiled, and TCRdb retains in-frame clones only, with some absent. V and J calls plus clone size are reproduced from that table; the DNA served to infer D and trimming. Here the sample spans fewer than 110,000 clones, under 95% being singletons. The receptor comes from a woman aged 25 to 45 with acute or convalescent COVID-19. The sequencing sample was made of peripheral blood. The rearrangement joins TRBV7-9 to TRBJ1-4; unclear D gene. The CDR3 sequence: CASSSGLVTNEKLFF. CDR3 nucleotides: TGTGCCAGCAGCTCTGGGCTGGTAACTAATGAAAAACTGTTTTTT.